This T cell receptor beta chain comes out of a study of beta chain features in type 1 diabetes. Findings and caveats of the study: Moderate but significant shortening of TCRB CDR3s was recorded in all four CD4+ subsets from Type 1 diabetes patients.

Expressed TCRB transcripts were sequenced, since all the RNA that had been isolated was reverse transcribed. Sequenced by immunoSEQ multiplex PCR; TCRdb stores in-frame clones only, minus some. The repertoire has 400,000 to 500,000 clones, approximately 13% of them found once; the top ten carry approximately 0.038%. Germline V gene lookup returns CDR1 SNHLY and CDR2 FYNNEI. V gave up 8 bases and J gave up 6 bases; unmatched junction bases: 7. CDR3 size: 14 residues. To note about this clone: The antigen is unknown.

The sequence was obtained from a man between 25 and 39 years old in good health. The sequenced material came from naive CD4+ T cells from blood. This chain joins TRBV2 and TRBJ2-1; TRBD2 matches 10 bases. The CDR3 protein is CASCWLAGVNEQFF. In DNA form, the CDR3 reads TGTGCCAGCTGCTGGCTAGCGGGAGTCAATGAGCAGTTCTTC.